Presented here are 9 T cell receptor beta chains from one specimen sequenced in a study of T cell responses to AZD1222 COVID-19 vaccine. Produced via immunoSEQ multiplex PCR; TCRdb's table is partial and in-frame only. The repertoire holds 150,000 to 200,000 clones, with around nine tenths as singletons. Sequenced material: peripheral blood, taken 28 days after the second AZD1222 dose. These receptors came from an adult who received the AZD1222 COVID-19 vaccine.

The V gene is TRBV12-5, the J gene TRBJ1-3, with 12 bases lining up with TRBD1. Germline CDR1 and CDR2: LGHNT and FRNRAP. With V trimmed by 5 bases and J by 3 bases, 14 bases remained unmatched. The length of the CDR3 is 19 residues. CDR3 in DNA: TGTGCTAGTGGTCCCCCAAAGGGACAGGGGGCCGACTTTGGAAACACCATATATTTT. Translating it yields CASGPPKGQGADFGNTIYF.

The chain is built from TRBV2 and TRBJ1-4, with TRBD1 matching 8 bases. This CDR3 contains 15 residues. The germline V gene has CDR1 SNHLY and CDR2 FYNNEI. V shed 8 bases, J shed 4 bases, and the junction held 9 bases outside the gene matches. The CDR3 region is CASQWGTGNNEKLFF. CDR3 nucleotide sequence: TGTGCCAGCCAGTGGGGGACAGGCAATAATGAAAAACTGTTTTTT.

The rearrangement joins TRBV13 to TRBJ1-1; TRBD1 aligns across 7 bases. The CDR3 totals 15 residues. The germline CDR1 and CDR2 sequences are PRHDT and FYEKMQ (reference sequence). Trimming at V came to 5 bases and at J to 4 bases, leaving 10 bases not matched to a gene. In DNA form, the CDR3 reads TGTGCCAGCAGCCTAACGGGACAGCCTAGCACTGAAGCTTTCTTT. The encoded protein is CASSLTGQPSTEAFF.

For this clone: The same CDR3 can be traced to other DNA sequences in this sample. This chain connects TRBV5-1 to TRBJ2-3; the D gene could be TRBD1 or TRBD2 (6 bases each). The CDR3 is 15 amino acids. The germline gives CDR1 SGHRS, CDR2 YFSETQ. V lost 4 bases and J lost 2, with 14 bases in between. The CDR3 DNA follows: TGCGCCAGCAGCCTGGGGGGCACCACCACAGATACGCAGTATTTT. Amino acids: CASSLGGTTTDTQYF.

The rearrangement joins TRBV6-6 to TRBJ1-1; D is unresolved. There are 14 residues in the CDR3. With 2 bases removed from V and 0 bases from J, the gap between germline ends came to 7 bases. Germline loops: CDR1 MNHNY, CDR2 SVGAGI (reference sequence). CDR3: CASSYRIMNTEAFF. The CDR3 coding sequence is TGTGCCAGCAGTTACCGGATAATGAACACTGAAGCTTTCTTT.

This chain connects TRBV7-5 to TRBJ1-6. TRBV7-5 is a pseudogene. This CDR3 is 15 amino acids long. CDR3 region: CVRGYGGEENSPLHF. For the CDR3, the DNA is TGTGTCAGGGGGTACGGGGGCGAGGAGAATTCACCCCTCCACTTT.

V usage is TRBV20-1 and J usage is TRBJ1-5, with 9 bases lining up with TRBD1. The CDR3 has 15 residues. CDR1 is DFQATT and CDR2 is SNEGSKA in the germline V gene (reference sequence). Germline trimming cut 3 bases from V and 1 base from J; bases unmatched to any gene: 4. CDR3 amino acids: CSASRDRVSNQPQHF. The DNA for the CDR3 is TGCAGTGCTAGTCGGGACAGGGTGAGCAATCAGCCCCAGCATTTT.

The genes are TRBV6-5 and TRBJ2-7; 10 nucleotides align to TRBD1. This CDR3 region has 15 residues. CDR1 MNHEY and CDR2 SVGAGI come from the germline V gene. V was pared by 0 bases and J by 6 bases, with 5 bases of the junction left unmatched. The CDR3 is CASSYSGQGIGEQYF. CDR3 sequence (DNA): TGTGCCAGCAGTTACTCGGGACAGGGGATCGGCGAGCAGTACTTC.

The genes are TRBV10-2 and TRBJ2-7, with TRBD1 identical over 8 bases. The CDR3 loop spans 14 amino acids. The junction had 7 bases not matched to a gene; V was cut back by 6 bases and J by 3 bases. The germline V gene encodes CDR1 WSHSY and CDR2 SAAADI. The CDR3 protein is CASRDRGIDYEQYF. CDR3 nucleotides: TGCGCCAGCAGAGACAGGGGAATTGACTACGAGCAGTACTTC.